The entry below describes one T cell receptor (beta chain). As yet, its antigen is unknown. The sample is drawn from a study of vaccination effects on CD4 cells after COVID-19. Overall study context: The second dose preceded post-vaccine samples by a median of 72 days.

Antigen-specific CD4+ T cells were expanded (with viral peptide pools) by the ViraFEST assay ahead of sequencing. Culturing for nine to ten days preceded CD4+ T cell isolation. Subjects were given two BNT162b2 or mRNA-1273 vaccine doses. Cultures received IL-2 medium that replaced half the medium on days 3 and 7. The table came from immunoSEQ multiplex PCR; TCRdb's copy has only in-frame clones and leaves some out. Of about 24,000 clones listed, around 70% are singletons. Germline loops: CDR1 GTSNPN, CDR2 SVGIG (reference sequence). The CDR3 spans 16 residues. V was shortened by 4 bases and J by 0 bases, with 13 bases between the two germline ends.

This clonotype was obtained from a human donor who received a COVID-19 vaccine. The sample in question was CD4+ T cells from PBMCs cultured with SARS-CoV-2 spike peptides, obtained after COVID-19 vaccination. V usage is TRBV30 and J usage is TRBJ1-6, with D hard to call. CDR3 protein: CAWKGTSSSYNSPLHF. The CDR3 region has the DNA TGTGCCTGGAAGGGAACGTCAAGCTCCTATAATTCACCCCTCCACTTT.